The 10 T cell receptor beta chains presented below share a single source sample, sequenced in a study of technical replicates of blood from several donors. TCRdb's table, derived via immunoSEQ multiplex PCR, lists solely in-frame clones and lacks some. The profile shows approximately 12,000 clones, about 86% of them singletons. Sample: PBMCs. These receptors were collected from a human donor in good health.

The chain has TRBV14 and TRBJ1-2; D perhaps matches TRBD1 (5 bases). The CDR3 extends over 18 amino acids. V dropped 1 base and J dropped 0 bases, with 18 bases sitting between them. Germline values: CDR1 SGHDN, CDR2 FVKESK. CDR3 bases: TGTGCCAGCAGCCAAGCCGTTAGCTTCTTCAGGGCTAACTATGGCTACACCTTC. Translating it yields CASSQAVSFFRANYGYTF. Complete variable domain (other parts from reference TRBV14 and TRBJ1-2): EAGVTQFPSHSVIEKGQTVTLRCDPISGHDNLYWYRRVMGKEIKFLLHFVKESKQDESGMPNNRFLAERTGGTYSTLKVQPAELEDSGVYFCASSQAVSFFRANYGYTFGSGTRLTVV.

This clone was detected only once. V is TRBV19 and J is TRBJ2-3; tentative D call: TRBD2 (7 bases). Trimming left V 6 bases short and J 1 base short, with 17 bases between. The CDR3 spans 16 residues. Germline V gene sequence: CDR1 LNHDA, CDR2 SQIVND (reference sequence). CDR3 sequence: CASSTLRGGGTDTQYF. The CDR3 region has the DNA TGTGCCAGTAGCACCCTGAGAGGGGGGGGCACAGATACGCAGTATTTT. Combining the CDR3 with reference TRBV19 and TRBJ2-3 gives the whole variable domain DGGITQSPKYLFRKEGQNVTLSCEQNLNHDAMYWYRQDPGQGLRLIYYSQIVNDFQKGDIAEGYSVSREKKESFPLTVTSAQKNPTAFYLCASSTLRGGGTDTQYFGPGTRLTVL.

This chain uses TRBV6-5 with TRBJ1-5; D possibly corresponds to TRBD1 (5 bases). Trimming took 6 bases from V and 5 from J, leaving 17 bases between them. This CDR3 region has 15 residues. Germline V CDR1 and CDR2: MNHEY, SVGAGI. CDR3 DNA: TGTGCCAGCAGCTCTGACAGCCAAAGGTATCAGCCCCAGCATTTT. Amino acid sequence: CASSSDSQRYQPQHF.

This chain joins TRBV5-6 and TRBJ2-7, with TRBD1 matching over 7 bases. The V gene end was trimmed by 4 bases and the J gene end by 3 bases; junction bases not matched to a gene: 7. This CDR3 region has 14 residues. The germline CDR1 and CDR2 sequences are SGHDT and YYEEEE. CDR3: CASSGWTGVYEQYF. CDR3 sequence (DNA): TGTGCCAGCAGCGGGTGGACAGGCGTCTACGAGCAGTACTTC. Using reference TRBV5-6 and TRBJ2-7 for the parts outside the CDR3, the full variable domain is DAGVTQSPTHLIKTRGQQVTLRCSPKSGHDTVSWYQQALGQGPQFIFQYYEEEERQRGNFPDRFSGHQFPNYSSELNVNALLLGDSALYLCASSGWTGVYEQYFGPGTRLTVT.

The chain has TRBV10-2 and TRBJ2-1; TRBD2 is a possible D gene (6 bases). CDR3 length equals 15 residues. Germline CDR1 and CDR2: WSHSY and SAAADI. Trimming stripped 0 bases from V and 7 bases from J, with 13 bases between. CDR3: CASSESEGGGNEQFF. The DNA of the CDR3 is TGCGCCAGCAGTGAGTCGGAGGGAGGAGGGAATGAGCAGTTCTTC.

The CDR3 sequence: CASSAGQARYGYTF. CDR3 in DNA: TGTGCCAGCAGTGCAGGACAGGCCCGCTATGGCTACACCTTC. This sequence joins TRBV2 and TRBJ1-2; 7 bases agree with TRBD1. The J segment lost 4 bases and the V segment lost 4 bases, leaving 6 bases of the junction unmatched. CDR1 is SNHLY and CDR2 is FYNNEI in the germline V gene. This CDR3 has 14 amino acids.

This chain links TRBV10-1 with TRBJ2-5; TRBD2 might be the D (5 bases). The CDR3 has 14 residues. Germline loops: CDR1 WNHNN, CDR2 SYGVQD (reference sequence). Deletions cut 0 bases from V and 5 bases from J, with 10 bases between. The CDR3 coding sequence is TGCGCCAGCAGTGAGTCGTGGAGGTCGGAGACCCAGTACTTC. As protein: CASSESWRSETQYF.

The rearrangement links TRBV11-3 to TRBJ2-4, with D perhaps matching TRBD2 (6 bases). V lost 5 bases and J 11 bases, leaving 19 bases between the germline ends. The CDR3 loop spans 14 amino acids. The germline CDR1 and CDR2 sequences are SGHNT and YENEEA. The CDR3 DNA is TGTGCCAGCAGCCCACGGGGGAACTTCGACGTTCAGTACTTC. Protein: CASSPRGNFDVQYF.

The chain links TRBV10-1 to TRBJ1-1, with no clear D. The CDR3 extends over 11 amino acids. Trimming removed 4 bases at V and 8 bases at J, with 8 bases between. Germline CDR1 and CDR2: WNHNN and SYGVQD (reference sequence). CDR3 region: CASSARGEAFF. The CDR3 nucleotides are TGCGCCAGCAGTGCCCGAGGGGAAGCTTTCTTT.

This rearrangement joins TRBV7-9 to TRBJ2-1, with D perhaps TRBD1 (5 bases). The CDR3 totals 12 residues. Trimming took off 6 bases at V and 10 bases at J, with 13 bases between the two ends. The V gene's germline CDR1 is SEHNR and CDR2 FQNEAQ (reference sequence). The CDR3 here is CASSYDYREQFF. In DNA form, the CDR3 reads TGTGCCAGCAGTTACGATTACAGGGAGCAGTTCTTC.